Listed below are T cell receptor beta chains from one sample, sequenced in a study of T cell changes during pregnancy in multiple sclerosis. Here immunoSEQ multiplex PCR was the method, and the copy in TCRdb shows in-frame clones only, minus some. The profile shows 74,000 or so clones, 90% to 95% of them singletons. Here the sequenced sample was CD4+ T cells from peripheral blood mononuclear cells, taken before pregnancy. The source of these receptors is a female donor with multiple sclerosis, enrolled in a pregnancy study. Each CDR3 is given with its conserved first and last residue. The D gene is left open where the match is weak. Some rows have no size entry. The others give once, few or many, or a class for an expanded clone.

d_call	v_call	j_call	clone_size	cdr3_aa	cdr3_nt
TRBD1	TRBV5-1	TRBJ1-2	-	CASSLFGTGAPGYTF	TGCGCCAGCAGCTTGTTCGGGACAGGGGCCCCTGGCTACACCTTC
TRBD1	TRBV4-1	TRBJ1-1	-	CASSQVGTGTGIGTEAFF	TGCGCCAGCAGCCAAGTGGGTACCGGGACAGGGATTGGCACTGAAGCTTTCTTT
-	TRBV19	TRBJ2-3	-	CASSLSVSTDTQYF	TGTGCCAGTAGTTTAAGCGTTAGCACAGATACGCAGTATTTT
TRBD1	TRBV2	TRBJ2-5	-	CASRDRGQETQYF	TGTGCCAGCAGGGACAGGGGTCAAGAGACCCAGTACTTC
TRBD2	TRBV10-3	TRBJ2-3	-	CAITREGGGDTQYF	TGTGCCATCACTCGGGAGGGAGGGGGAGATACGCAGTATTTT
TRBD1	TRBV15	TRBJ1-2	-	CATSLTGVYGYTF	TGTGCCACCAGCCTTACAGGGGTCTATGGCTACACCTTC
TRBD2	TRBV27	TRBJ2-4	-	CASSLFPTSGGAYIQYF	TGTGCCAGCAGTTTATTCCCCACTAGCGGGGGTGCTTACATTCAGTACTTC
TRBD1	TRBV5-4	TRBJ1-4	-	CASSAGTGADEKLFF	TGTGCCAGCAGCGCTGGGACAGGGGCGGATGAAAAACTGTTTTTT
-	TRBV7-2	TRBJ2-5	-	CASSWTAGGTQYF	TGTGCCAGCAGCTGGACTGCTGGAGGGACCCAGTACTTC
-	TRBV6-5	TRBJ1-4	-	CASSRWRESYEKLFF	TGTGCCAGCAGTCGATGGAGAGAATCATATGAAAAACTGTTTTTT
-	TRBV7-9	TRBJ1-5	once	CASSSTGDQPQHF	TGTGCCAGCAGCTCCACGGGGGATCAGCCCCAGCATTTT
-	TRBV18	TRBJ1-1	-	CASSPRVQVMAEAFF	TGTGCCAGCTCACCACGGGTTCAGGTAATGGCTGAAGCTTTCTTT
TRBD1	TRBV6-5	TRBJ2-1	-	CASSYTGTGGHEQFF	TGTGCCAGCAGTTACACCGGGACAGGGGGCCATGAGCAGTTCTTC
-	TRBV4-1	TRBJ1-2	-	CASSQEGPSYGYTF	TGCGCCAGCAGCCAAGAGGGCCCATCTTATGGCTACACCTTC
TRBD1	TRBV5-4	TRBJ1-5	-	CASSLKGQVDQPQHF	TGTGCCAGCAGCTTGAAAGGACAGGTGGATCAGCCCCAGCATTTT
TRBD1	TRBV28	TRBJ1-2	once	CATSQGIYGYTF	TGTGCCACCTCACAGGGGATCTATGGCTACACCTTC
-	TRBV5-8	TRBJ1-4	once	CASSSRPRGEKLFF	TGTGCCAGCAGCTCCCGACCAAGAGGCGAAAAACTGTTTTTT
-	TRBV19	TRBJ1-6	-	CASGDDSGSPLHF	TGTGCCAGTGGAGATGACTCCGGGTCACCCCTCCACTTT
TRBD1	TRBV5-4	TRBJ2-3	-	CASSLDRGTDTQYF	TGTGCCAGCAGCTTGGACAGGGGAACAGATACGCAGTATTTT
-	TRBV30	TRBJ1-2	-	CAWSVADMDGYTF	TGTGCCTGGAGTGTAGCCGACATGGATGGCTACACCTTC
-	TRBV2	TRBJ1-4	-	CASSEASGANEKLFF	TGTGCCAGCAGTGAAGCCAGCGGGGCTAATGAAAAACTGTTTTTT
TRBD1	TRBV27	TRBJ1-2	once	CASIPPGQGVRYGYTF	TGTGCCAGCATCCCTCCGGGACAGGGCGTAAGGTATGGCTACACCTTC
TRBD1	TRBV5-1	TRBJ1-1	-	CASSLEGAVMNTEAFF	TGCGCCAGCAGCTTGGAGGGGGCAGTAATGAACACTGAAGCTTTCTTT
-	TRBV19	TRBJ1-1	-	CASQEGRRYTEAFF	TGTGCCAGTCAAGAGGGTCGTCGATACACTGAAGCTTTCTTT
-	TRBV9	TRBJ1-1	-	CASSVVQGSTEAFF	TGTGCCAGCAGCGTAGTCCAGGGATCCACTGAAGCTTTCTTT
-	TRBV18	TRBJ2-7	-	CASSPGTPYEQYF	TGTGCCAGCTCCCCCGGGACACCATACGAGCAGTACTTC
TRBD1	TRBV6-5	TRBJ1-1	-	CASSDRDKAEAFF	TGTGCCAGCAGTGACAGGGACAAGGCTGAAGCTTTCTTT
TRBD2	TRBV7-6	TRBJ2-2	-	CASSLVGRAGRMNTGELFF	TGTGCCAGCAGCTTAGTAGGGAGAGCGGGGCGAATGAACACCGGGGAGCTGTTTTTT